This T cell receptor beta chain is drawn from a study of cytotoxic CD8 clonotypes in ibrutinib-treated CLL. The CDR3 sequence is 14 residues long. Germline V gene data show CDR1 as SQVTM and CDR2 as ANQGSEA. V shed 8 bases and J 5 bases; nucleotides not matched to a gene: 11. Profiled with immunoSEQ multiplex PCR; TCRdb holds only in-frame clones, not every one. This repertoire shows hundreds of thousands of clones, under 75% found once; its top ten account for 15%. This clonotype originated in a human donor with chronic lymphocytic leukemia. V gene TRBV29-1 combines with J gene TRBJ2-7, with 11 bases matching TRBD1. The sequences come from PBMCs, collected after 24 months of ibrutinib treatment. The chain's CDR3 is CSTQTGTGGHEQYF. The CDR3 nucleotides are TGCAGCACACAAACCGGGACAGGGGGTCACGAGCAGTACTTC.